These 31 T cell receptor beta chains were sequenced from one sample in a study of T cell responses to AZD1222 COVID-19 vaccine. The repertoire was sequenced with immunoSEQ multiplex PCR; TCRdb's copy has only in-frame clones and lacks some. Of roughly 180,000 clones listed, about nine tenths are singletons. The sequences come from peripheral blood, collected on day 0 of AZD1222 vaccination. All receptors come from an adult in good health.

V usage is TRBV6-1 and J usage is TRBJ2-3; D unresolved. V lost 1 base, J lost 4 bases, and 12 bases lay in between. Germline CDR1 MNHNS, CDR2 SASEGT. The CDR3 contains 15 residues. The CDR3 bases are TGTGCCAGCAGTGAAGACGGACGTAATCCAGATACGCAGTATTTT. Translating it yields CASSEDGRNPDTQYF.

Here the CDR3 DNA reads TGTGCCAGCAGCTTAGAGGGCGGACAGGGAGGTGGCTACACCTTC. This gives the protein CASSLEGGQGGGYTF. The chain is built from TRBV7-9 and TRBJ1-2, with 8 bases aligning to TRBD1. The J segment lost 7 bases and the V segment lost 1 base, leaving 8 bases of the junction unmatched. The CDR3 has 15 residues. The germline V gene encodes CDR1 SEHNR and CDR2 FQNEAQ (reference sequence).

The V gene is TRBV5-1, the J gene TRBJ1-6; D is uncertain. CDR3 size: 15 residues. Germline CDR1 and CDR2: SGHRS and YFSETQ. The germline V and J ends were trimmed by 0 bases and 8 bases, with 12 bases remaining between them. The CDR3 sequence is CASSLDATTDSPLHF. The DNA of the CDR3 is TGCGCCAGCAGCTTGGACGCGACAACGGATTCACCCCTCCACTTT.

The chain joins TRBV3-1 (or the pseudogene TRBV3-2) to TRBJ1-6; possibly TRBD1 for D (5 bases). Germline V gene lookup returns CDR1 LGHDT and CDR2 YNNKEL (reference sequence). This CDR3 has 16 amino acids. Trimming pared 1 base from V and 0 bases from J, leaving 7 bases between. The CDR3 here is CASSQAGDSYNSPLHF. The DNA of the CDR3 is TGTGCCAGCAGCCAAGCGGGGGACTCCTATAATTCACCCCTCCACTTT.

V usage is TRBV5-5 and J usage is TRBJ1-1; 7 bases map to TRBD1. V shed 0 bases and J 2 bases; nucleotides not matched to a gene: 4. Germline V lookup: CDR1 SGHKS, CDR2 YYEKEE (reference sequence). This CDR3 has 15 residues. CDR3 residues: CASSLAGTVNTEAFF. CDR3 bases: TGTGCCAGCAGCTTGGCCGGGACAGTTAACACTGAAGCTTTCTTT.

The chain recombines TRBV3-1 (or the pseudogene TRBV3-2) with TRBJ2-1; 8 nucleotides agree with TRBD1. Per the germline V gene, CDR1 is LGHDT and CDR2 is YNNKEL (reference sequence). The CDR3 runs 15 residues. J lost 6 bases, V lost 3 bases, and 7 bases had no gene match. CDR3 region: CASSQRTGLSNEQFF. The CDR3 bases are TGTGCCAGCAGCCAGAGGACAGGGTTGAGCAATGAGCAGTTCTTC.

This clone was counted a single time. The chain uses TRBV7-6 and TRBJ2-7, with D perhaps TRBD1 or TRBD2 (6 bases each). This CDR3 has 15 amino acids. Per the germline V gene, CDR1 is SGHVS and CDR2 is FNYEAQ. The germline V and J ends were trimmed by 4 bases and 7 bases, with 20 bases remaining between them. In DNA form, the CDR3 reads TGTGCCAGCAGCTCCAGTAGCGGCAAGGGGGTGGAGCAGTACTTC. As protein: CASSSSSGKGVEQYF.

V gene TRBV5-3 combines with J gene TRBJ1-6, with 7 bases aligning to TRBD1. TRBV5-3 is placed among ORFs of uncertain function. V was clipped by 4 bases and J by 7 bases; unmatched bases: 14. The CDR3 is 17 residues long. Here the CDR3 reads CARSNYRGRGRNSPLHF. In DNA form, the CDR3 reads TGTGCCAGAAGCAATTACAGGGGTCGGGGTAGAAATTCACCCCTCCACTTT.

The chain couples TRBV7-9 to TRBJ2-1; no clear D. V was clipped by 2 bases and J by 4 bases, with 6 bases between them. Germline CDR1 and CDR2: SEHNR and FQNEAQ (reference sequence). This CDR3 spans 13 amino acids. CDR3 in amino acids: CASSLSGYNEQFF. The CDR3 coding sequence is TGTGCCAGCAGCTTATCAGGTTACAATGAGCAGTTCTTC.

V and J are TRBV4-3 and TRBJ2-7, with 9 bases aligning to TRBD2. The CDR3 is made up of 16 amino acids. CDR1 LGHNA and CDR2 YSLEER come from the germline V gene. V gave up 0 bases and J gave up 2 bases; unmatched junction bases: 5. CDR3 loop: CASSQESSGGPYEQYF. The CDR3 nucleotides are TGCGCCAGCAGCCAAGAATCGAGCGGGGGGCCCTACGAGCAGTACTTC.

The chain uses TRBV11-2 and TRBJ1-2, with 10 bases that match TRBD1. The CDR3 is 15 amino acids. The germline CDR1 and CDR2 sequences are SGHAT and FQNNGV. J gave up 4 bases and V 5 bases, and 7 bases lay outside the gene matches. CDR3 coding DNA: TGTGCCAGCAGCGCTTCGACAGGGGGCAGCTATGGCTACACCTTC. Translating gives CASSASTGGSYGYTF.

V gene TRBV29-1 combines with J gene TRBJ1-1; D unresolved. V gave up 8 bases and J gave up 4 bases, with 17 bases separating them. CDR3 length: 13 amino acids. Germline V lookup: CDR1 SQVTM, CDR2 ANQGSEA. The CDR3 DNA reads as TGCAGCACGACACCCTCCATAGGCACTGAAGCTTTCTTT. As protein: CSTTPSIGTEAFF.

This rearrangement joins TRBV10-3 to TRBJ1-2; possibly TRBD1 for D (6 bases). V was cut by 8 bases and J by 4 bases, with 17 bases left in between. This CDR3 region has 14 residues. Germline V CDR1 and CDR2: ENHRY, SYGVKD. In DNA form, the CDR3 reads TGTGCCATCGTTTTAAGCGGGACAACCTATGGCTACACCTTC. Translated, it gives CAIVLSGTTYGYTF.

The rearrangement links TRBV3-1 (or the pseudogene TRBV3-2) to TRBJ1-3; D call uncertain. The CDR3 is made up of 12 amino acids. V was shortened by 6 bases and J by 8 bases, with 11 bases between the two germline ends. Germline V gene lookup returns CDR1 LGHDT and CDR2 YNNKEL (reference sequence). The CDR3 DNA reads TGTGCCAGCAGAGAGATTGGCGACACCATATATTTT. It translates to CASREIGDTIYF.

The genes are TRBV9 and TRBJ2-1; 7 positions match TRBD2. J gave up 7 bases and V 2 bases, and 15 bases lay outside the gene matches. This CDR3 is built from 17 residues. Germline values: CDR1 SGDLS, CDR2 YYNGEE. CDR3 coding DNA: TGTGCCAGCAGCGTTCATTCGGCGGGAGAGTGGCTTAATGAGCAGTTCTTC. Translating gives CASSVHSAGEWLNEQFF. Supplemented by reference TRBV9 and TRBJ2-1, the full variable domain reads DSGVTQTPKHLITATGQRVTLRCSPRSGDLSVYWYQQSLDQGLQFLIQYYNGEERAKGNILERFSAQQFPDLHSELNLSSLELGDSALYFCASSVHSAGEWLNEQFFGPGTRLTVL.

The chain has TRBV19 and TRBJ1-1; D unclear. The germline V and J ends were trimmed by 1 base and 1 base, with 7 bases remaining between them. The CDR3 has 14 amino acids. Germline-derived CDR1 and CDR2 are LNHDA and SQIVND (reference sequence). DNA of the CDR3: TGTGCCAGTAGTATAGGGTCAGAGAACACTGAAGCTTTCTTT. It translates to CASSIGSENTEAFF.

This chain joins TRBV4-1 and TRBJ1-1; no definite D call. The CDR3 consists of 15 residues. CDR1 and CDR2 from the germline V gene are MGHRA and YSYEKL. Between the trimmed V and J ends, which lost 4 bases and 2 bases, there was a span of 14 bases. CDR3 amino acids: CASSPWTFTNTEAFF. Here the CDR3 DNA reads TGCGCCAGCAGCCCCTGGACCTTTACAAACACTGAAGCTTTCTTT.

The genes are TRBV10-1 and TRBJ2-7; TRBD2 might be the D (5 bases). The CDR3 runs to 14 residues. V lost 0 bases to trimming and J lost 0 bases, with 6 bases between them. Germline V CDR1 and CDR2: WNHNN, SYGVQD (reference sequence). The CDR3: CASSESGSSYEQYF. The CDR3 DNA is TGCGCCAGCAGTGAGTCAGGGAGCTCCTACGAGCAGTACTTC.

The chain combines TRBV27 with TRBJ1-5, with D possibly being TRBD1 (6 bases). The germline CDR1 and CDR2 sequences are MNHEY and SMNVEV (reference sequence). Trimming stripped 7 bases from V and 3 bases from J, with 19 bases between. The CDR3 runs 16 residues. CDR3 residues: CASTQLGQLNNQPQHF. The DNA for the CDR3 is TGTGCCAGCACCCAACTAGGACAGTTAAACAATCAGCCCCAGCATTTT.

The chain has TRBV5-6 and TRBJ1-1; perhaps TRBD1 as D (5 bases). Per germline, CDR1 SGHDT and CDR2 YYEEEE. Trimming took off 4 bases at V and 4 bases at J, with 20 bases between the two ends. This CDR3 comprises 16 residues. The CDR3 region has the DNA TGTGCCAGCAGCGGCGGGGCGGGAGGGTTAGCCACTGAAGCTTTCTTT. This encodes CASSGGAGGLATEAFF.

The chain is built from TRBV11-2 and TRBJ2-6; D unresolved. Trimming removed 2 bases from V and 4 bases from J, with 12 bases in between. The CDR3 sequence is 16 residues long. Germline lookup yields CDR1 SGHAT and CDR2 FQNNGV. The CDR3 nucleotides read TGTGCCAGCAGCTTAACGCGGTCCTCCGGGGCCAACGTCCTGACTTTC. It encodes CASSLTRSSGANVLTF.

The chain is built from TRBV19 and TRBJ2-7; 9 nucleotides line up with TRBD1. In germline, CDR1 is LNHDA, CDR2 SQIVND (reference sequence). The CDR3 extends over 15 amino acids. V lost 2 bases and J lost 1; bases outside the gene matches: 3. The CDR3 sequence: CASSISGTGSYEQYF. CDR3 in DNA: TGTGCCAGTAGTATATCCGGGACAGGGTCCTACGAGCAGTACTTC.

J is TRBJ2-5 and V is TRBV18; no clear D. Per germline, CDR1 KGHSH and CDR2 LQKENI. V was cut by 3 bases and J by 5 bases, with 4 bases left in between. CDR3 size: 11 residues. In nucleotides, the CDR3 is TGTGCCAGCTCACCGAAGGAGACCCAGTACTTC. Translated, it gives CASSPKETQYF.

The chain is built from TRBV4-3 and TRBJ2-3; maybe TRBD1 (5 bases). V was shortened by 1 base and J by 9 bases, with 14 bases between the two germline ends. The CDR3 is made up of 14 amino acids. The germline V gene has CDR1 LGHNA and CDR2 YSLEER. CDR3 protein: CASSQATGTGTQYF. The CDR3 DNA follows: TGCGCCAGCAGCCAAGCTACAGGAACTGGCACGCAGTATTTT.

The rearrangement uses TRBV5-4 and TRBJ2-7; D remains unclear. The CDR3 loop spans 14 amino acids. With 0 bases removed from V and 0 bases from J, the gap between germline ends came to 7 bases. Germline loops: CDR1 SGHNT, CDR2 YYREEE (reference sequence). The CDR3 is CASSLGRTSYEQYF. In nucleotides, the CDR3 is TGTGCCAGCAGCTTGGGTCGGACCTCCTACGAGCAGTACTTC.

The chain has TRBV18 and TRBJ1-5, with D possibly TRBD1 on 6 matching bases. Germline V gene sequence: CDR1 KGHSH, CDR2 LQKENI. The CDR3 is 16 residues long. Trimming took 6 bases from V and 1 from J, leaving 16 bases between them. CDR3 nucleotides: TGTGCCAGCTCGGGACAACCCATTATGAGCAATCAGCCCCAGCATTTT. Protein product: CASSGQPIMSNQPQHF.

The rearrangement uses TRBV20-1 and TRBJ2-1, with D unresolved. Trimming cost V 6 bases and J 4 bases, with 4 bases left between them. Germline-derived CDR1 and CDR2 are DFQATT and SNEGSKA (reference sequence). This CDR3 comprises 10 residues. The CDR3 sequence: CSAPYNEQFF. The CDR3 DNA reads TGCAGTGCCCCATACAATGAGCAGTTCTTC.

The V gene is TRBV5-4, the J gene TRBJ1-1, with D maybe TRBD1 (6 bases). The germline V gene encodes CDR1 SGHNT and CDR2 YYREEE (reference sequence). The CDR3 length is 15 residues. V was trimmed by 0 bases and J by 4 bases, leaving 13 bases between them. The CDR3 here is CASSLGQGIATEAFF. The CDR3 bases are TGTGCCAGCAGCTTGGGGCAGGGGATTGCCACTGAAGCTTTCTTT.

Only one count was recorded for this clone. J is TRBJ1-1 and V is TRBV4-3, with no clear D. Germline assignment: CDR1 LGHNA and CDR2 YSLEER. There are 15 residues in the CDR3. V lost 0 bases, J lost 3 bases, and 11 bases lay in between. CDR3 sequence: CASSQDRGSDTEAFF. As DNA, the CDR3 is TGCGCCAGCAGCCAAGATAGAGGGAGTGACACTGAAGCTTTCTTT.

The chain links TRBV15 to TRBJ2-7; 7 nucleotides line up with TRBD2. Germline CDR1 LNHNV, CDR2 YYDKDF (reference sequence). The CDR3 consists of 17 residues. The trim removed 3 bases at V and 0 bases at J, leaving 11 bases unmatched. DNA for the CDR3: TGTGCCACCAGCAGGCCAGGCTTAGCGGGCCTCTCCTACGAGCAGTACTTC. This gives the protein CATSRPGLAGLSYEQYF.

The V gene is TRBV6-1, the J gene TRBJ2-5; a possible D gene is TRBD1 (6 bases). Trimming pared 3 bases from V and 5 bases from J, leaving 19 bases between. Germline CDR1 MNHNS, CDR2 SASEGT. The CDR3 has 16 residues. The CDR3 region has the DNA TGTGCCAGCAGTGATGGGGGCATCAGAAAGGCGGAGACCCAGTACTTC. This translates into CASSDGGIRKAETQYF.